One sample yielded the 4 T cell receptor beta chains listed below, sequenced in a study of T cell changes during pregnancy in multiple sclerosis. Sequencing was performed with immunoSEQ multiplex PCR; in TCRdb, only in-frame clones are kept and a portion is missing. The sample yields 80,000 to 100,000 clones, approximately 90% seen once. Sequencing was performed on peripheral blood, taken in the second trimester of pregnancy. The receptors come from a female donor in good health, enrolled as a control in a pregnancy study.

The rearrangement joins TRBV6-1 to TRBJ2-7; 7 bases are a match to TRBD1. Germline V gene sequence: CDR1 MNHNS, CDR2 SASEGT. The CDR3 consists of 13 residues. Germline trimming cut 5 bases from V and 6 bases from J; bases unmatched to any gene: 7. The CDR3 region has the DNA TGTGCCAGCAGTACAACCAGGACAGGCGAGCAGTACTTC. This codes for CASSTTRTGEQYF.

This rearrangement joins TRBV21-1 to TRBJ1-1; the table's TRBD1 call for D was not verified on the DNA. TRBV21-1 is flagged as a pseudogene. The CDR3 runs 16 residues. Here the CDR3 DNA reads TGTGCCAGCAGCAAAGAAGCAGGGGCCCTGAACACTGAAGCTTTCTTT. Protein sequence: CASSKEAGALNTEAFF.

The chain links TRBV7-9 to TRBJ2-1, with D possibly TRBD2 on 6 matching bases. The germline V gene has CDR1 SEHNR and CDR2 FQNEAQ (reference sequence). Trimming shortened V by 6 bases and J by 4 bases, and 19 bases separated the two germline ends. The length of the CDR3 is 16 residues. The DNA for the CDR3 is TGTGCCAGCAGTCGAACCGGCGGGACCGTTTACAATGAGCAGTTCTTC. Protein: CASSRTGGTVYNEQFF.

This chain uses TRBV7-6 with TRBJ2-2; 7 positions match TRBD1. Looked up from germline, CDR1 is SGHVS and CDR2 is FNYEAQ. V shed 5 bases and J 1 base; nucleotides not matched to a gene: 1. The CDR3 runs to 14 residues. The CDR3 DNA is TGTGCCAGCAGCCGGACAGGGAACACCGGGGAGCTGTTTTTT. Translating gives CASSRTGNTGELFF. Drawing the rest from reference TRBV7-6 and TRBJ2-2, the complete variable domain is GAGVSQSPRYKVTKRGQDVALRCDPISGHVSLYWYRQALGQGPEFLTYFNYEAQQDKSGLPNDRFSAERPEGSISTLTIQRTEQRDSAMYRCASSRTGNTGELFFGEGSRLTVL.